This TCR beta chain was recorded in a study of T-cell reconstitution after alpha-beta-depleted transplantation in children. Study conclusions and caveats: Most T-cell counts and diversity one year after the transplant came from T cells that were newly produced.

This clonotype showed up many times. Its antigen remains unknown. During its preparation, the TCRbeta library received unique molecular identifiers. TCRdb itself ran the PCR reads through MiXCR, one entry per CDR3 protein. The top ten hold 6.1% of the sample, which has about 100,000 distinct CDR3 sequences, under 7% seen once. The ends lost 0 bases at V and 1 base at J; junction bases unmatched: 4. The germline V gene encodes CDR1 DFQATT and CDR2 SNEGSKA (reference sequence). The CDR3 runs 17 residues. The sample consisted of PBMCs, mostly from graft donor cells, taken 60 days after TCRalphabeta/CD19-depleted stem cell transplant. This receptor was identified in a female patient aged 2 to 10 who had a stem cell transplant for Fanconi anemia, so the T cells may come from the graft donor. V is TRBV20-1 and J is TRBJ2-3; 13 positions agree with TRBD2. CDR3 region: CSARDPGLAGRTDTQYF. The CDR3 DNA reads TGCAGTGCTAGAGATCCGGGACTAGCGGGGCGCACAGATACGCAGTATTTT.